This TCR beta chain emerged from a study of T cells in Graves' hyperthyroidism and ophthalmopathy. Per the germline V gene, CDR1 is SGHTA and CDR2 is FQGTGA. There are 14 residues in the CDR3. V lost 5 bases to trimming and J lost 4 bases; unmatched junction nucleotides: 2. RNA transcripts were the template for amplifying TCR beta CDR3 regions. Using the HTBI primer set, a first-round RT-PCR was run on the TCR CDR3. TCRdb reprocessed the multiplex PCR reads with MiXCR, giving one entry per CDR3 protein. Found here are about 580,000 distinct CDR3 sequences, 35% to 55% of them singletons; the top ten hold about 8.3%.

Sequenced: peripheral blood or thyroid tissue (not recorded which). The TCR was taken from a woman under 30 with Graves' hyperthyroidism. This chain connects TRBV7-3 to TRBJ2-1; TRBD2 aligns across 10 bases. CDR3 sequence (DNA): TGTGCCAGCAGCACTAGCGGGGATTACAATGAGCAGTTCTTC. Protein sequence: CASSTSGDYNEQFF.